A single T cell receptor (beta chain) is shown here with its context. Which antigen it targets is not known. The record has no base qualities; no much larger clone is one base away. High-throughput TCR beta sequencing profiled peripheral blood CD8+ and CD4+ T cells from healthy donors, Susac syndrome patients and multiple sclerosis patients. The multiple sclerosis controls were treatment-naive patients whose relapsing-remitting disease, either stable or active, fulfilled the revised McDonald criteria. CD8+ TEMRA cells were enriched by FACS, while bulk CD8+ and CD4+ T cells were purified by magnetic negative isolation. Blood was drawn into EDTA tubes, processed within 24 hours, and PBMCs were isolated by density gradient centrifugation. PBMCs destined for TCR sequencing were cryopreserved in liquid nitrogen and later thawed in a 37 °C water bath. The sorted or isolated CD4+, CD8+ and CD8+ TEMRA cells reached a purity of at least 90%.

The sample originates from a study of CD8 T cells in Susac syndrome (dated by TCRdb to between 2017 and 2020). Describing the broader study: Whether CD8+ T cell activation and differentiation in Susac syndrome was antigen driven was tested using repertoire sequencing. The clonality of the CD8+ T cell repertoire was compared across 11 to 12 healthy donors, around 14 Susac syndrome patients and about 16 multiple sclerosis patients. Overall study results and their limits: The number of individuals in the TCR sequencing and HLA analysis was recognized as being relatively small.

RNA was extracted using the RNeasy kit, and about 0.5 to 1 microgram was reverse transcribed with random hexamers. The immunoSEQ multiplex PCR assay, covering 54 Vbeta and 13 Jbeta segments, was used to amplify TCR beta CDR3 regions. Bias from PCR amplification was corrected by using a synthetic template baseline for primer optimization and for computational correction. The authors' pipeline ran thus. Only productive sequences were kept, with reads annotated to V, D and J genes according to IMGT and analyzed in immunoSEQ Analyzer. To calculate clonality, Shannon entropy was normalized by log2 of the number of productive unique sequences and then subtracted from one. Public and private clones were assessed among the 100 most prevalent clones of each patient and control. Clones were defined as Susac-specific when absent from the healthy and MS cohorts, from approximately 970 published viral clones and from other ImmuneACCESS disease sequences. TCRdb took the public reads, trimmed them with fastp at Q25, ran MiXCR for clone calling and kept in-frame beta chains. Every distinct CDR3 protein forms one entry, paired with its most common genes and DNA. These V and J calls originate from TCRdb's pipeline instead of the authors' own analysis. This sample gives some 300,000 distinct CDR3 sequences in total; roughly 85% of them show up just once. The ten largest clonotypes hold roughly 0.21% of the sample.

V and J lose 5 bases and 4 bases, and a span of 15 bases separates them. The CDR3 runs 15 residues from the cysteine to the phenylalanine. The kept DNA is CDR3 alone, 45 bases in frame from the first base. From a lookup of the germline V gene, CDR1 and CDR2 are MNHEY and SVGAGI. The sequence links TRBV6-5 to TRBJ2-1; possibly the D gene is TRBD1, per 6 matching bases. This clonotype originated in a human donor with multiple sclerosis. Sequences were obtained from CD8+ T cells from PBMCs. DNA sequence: TGTGCCAGCAGTCTACTACAGGGTTATTACAATGAGCAGTTCTTC. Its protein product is CASSLLQGYYNEQFF.